This T cell receptor (beta chain) emerged from a study of blood T cell repertoires in COVID-19. Study-level information: PBMCs, B-cell-depleted T cells, or T cells provided the cDNA or gDNA that made up the material.

In the authors' workflow: Estimated nucleated cell counts came from reference gene primer amplification. Profiling relied on immunoSEQ multiplex PCR, and the TCRdb table lists in-frame clones only, not all of them. The DNA gave D and trimming, while V, J and clone size come from that table. The sample shows a few hundred thousand clones, approximately 92% of them seen only once. The CDR3 totals 18 residues. Per germline, CDR1 LNHNV and CDR2 YYDKDF (reference sequence). With V trimmed by 5 bases and J by 6 bases, 16 bases remained unmatched. Participants spanned ages about 18 to 89 years and resided in about two dozen US areas. Cohorts were determined from participant-reported clinical history.

The sample was PBMCs or T cells enriched from blood (not recorded which). V gene TRBV15 combines with J gene TRBJ2-1, with TRBD1 matching over 10 bases. The TCR sequence derives from a man between 25 and 39 years old who had recovered from COVID-19. DNA for the CDR3: TGTGCCACCAGCGAAACTCCACCGGGACAGGGGAGTTTCAATGAGCAGTTCTTC. The encoded protein is CATSETPPGQGSFNEQFF.